This T cell receptor beta chain was recovered during a study of control samples from healthy donors and cancer patients. Produced via immunoSEQ multiplex PCR; TCRdb's table is partial and in-frame only. The sample contains fewer than 200,000 clones, 90% to 95% of which appear only once. This clone was counted once. This CDR3 comprises 15 residues. In germline, CDR1 is SEHNR, CDR2 FQNEAQ (reference sequence). With 5 bases removed from V and 3 bases from J, the gap between germline ends came to 16 bases. The sequence was obtained from a woman aged 55-70 years in good health. The sequenced sample was blood. The J gene is TRBJ1-2, the V gene TRBV7-9; possibly TRBD1 for D (6 bases). CDR3 protein: CASSQILQGDYGYTF. The CDR3 DNA follows: TGTGCCAGCAGCCAAATCCTACAGGGAGACTATGGCTACACCTTC.